These T cell receptor beta chains were read from a single sample in a study of blood T cell repertoires in COVID-19. Measured with immunoSEQ multiplex PCR; TCRdb has only the in-frame clones, and not every one. The table includes some 100,000 clones, over 80% detected once. Sequencing used peripheral blood. The receptors come from a man aged 45-65 years with active COVID-19. Each CDR3 is given with its conserved first and last residue. A D gene is named only where the DNA matches it firmly.

V	D	J	CDR3
TRBV5-1	TRBD1	TRBJ2-5	CASSLKGAAETQYF
TRBV2	.	TRBJ2-5	CASRTSQETQYF
TRBV2	.	TRBJ2-1	CASHKEASSYNEQFF
TRBV19	TRBD2	TRBJ2-7	CATKGAGDRGSYEQYF
TRBV28	.	TRBJ1-2	CASSLSGKTYGYTF
TRBV15	TRBD1	TRBJ1-2	CATSGRDRPLDYTF
TRBV28	.	TRBJ1-1	CASRAGTTYTEAFF
TRBV11-3	TRBD1	TRBJ1-5	CASSPRTGCNQPQHF
TRBV3-1/TRBV3-2	.	TRBJ1-4	CASSQDSRGKLFF
TRBV5-6	TRBD1	TRBJ2-7	CASSPGQVSSYEQYF
TRBV12-3/TRBV12-4	.	TRBJ2-7	CASSLAGWDSQDF
TRBV14	TRBD2	TRBJ2-1	CASSQDRFGTSAYNEQFF
TRBV5-1	TRBD1	TRBJ1-2	CASSRQGAIGGYTF
TRBV7-8	.	TRBJ1-2	CASSLGTGSGYTF
TRBV6-6	.	TRBJ1-6	CASSPAARGFSYNSPLHF
TRBV5-1	TRBD1	TRBJ2-7	CASRVQGVSYEQYF
TRBV4-1	TRBD2	TRBJ2-3	CASSQTSADTQYF
TRBV10-3	.	TRBJ2-7	CATVQDPYGEQYF
TRBV5-1	TRBD2	TRBJ2-7	CASSLGLAGVSIRYEQYF
TRBV30	.	TRBJ1-1	CAWKIGGNTEAFF
TRBV6-5	.	TRBJ2-1	CASSYSGVGSYNEQFF
TRBV29-1	.	TRBJ1-1	CSVEVGGNTEAFF
TRBV28	.	TRBJ1-2	CASSSGDYGYTF
TRBV7-2	TRBD2	TRBJ2-7	CASSLGLAGDRYEQYF
TRBV27	TRBD1	TRBJ2-5	CASSAWDREETQYF
TRBV6-5	.	TRBJ2-7	CASSDSSYEQYF
TRBV12-5	TRBD1	TRBJ1-1	CASGGTGTTEAFF
TRBV6-4	.	TRBJ2-3	CASSDRGSGDTQYF
TRBV4-1	.	TRBJ1-2	CASSQDRALTNYGYTF
TRBV9	.	TRBJ2-7	CASSVSNLQYF
TRBV15	TRBD2	TRBJ2-3	CATSRARTSGYDTQYF
TRBV3-1/TRBV3-2	.	TRBJ1-5	CASSQGTANQPQHF
TRBV6-1	.	TRBJ2-6	CASSEDGSSSGANVLTF
TRBV5-8	TRBD1	TRBJ1-1	CASSLEWTGTEAFF
TRBV19	TRBD1	TRBJ2-5	CASSINRGGAETQYF
TRBV10-3	TRBD2	TRBJ2-7	CAISELGLAGIYEQYF
TRBV7-6	.	TRBJ2-1	CASSLTLQLGLNEQFF
TRBV13	TRBD1	TRBJ2-7	CASRQTGEDSYEQYF
TRBV18	TRBD2	TRBJ2-7	CASSPNPSGYEQYF
TRBV27	.	TRBJ1-4	CASSHRGTTNEKLFF
TRBV19	TRBD2	TRBJ2-3	CASSILAEDTDTQYF
TRBV5-4	TRBD2	TRBJ2-5	CASSSSGSQETQYF
TRBV5-6	.	TRBJ2-3	CASSLGGDTQYF
TRBV28	.	TRBJ2-7	CASSLWQNNYEQYF
TRBV10-3	.	TRBJ2-1	CAISEIPASGFFEVNEQFF
TRBV7-9	TRBD1	TRBJ2-7	CASSRTGSYEQYF